The present entry profiles one TCR beta chain with its context. The antigen is undetermined. Sequencing used immunoSEQ multiplex PCR; TCRdb keeps in-frame clones, though not all of them. The sample has more than 13,000 clones, about 80% seen once. The sample belongs to a study of OX40 agonist ivuxolimab in advanced cancers. Study-wide findings and caveats: Individuals who were partial responders at 0.1-3.0 mg/kg had clonal expansion that ranked among the lowest.

Trimming removed 7 bases from V and 2 bases from J, with 10 bases in between. CDR1 and CDR2 (germline): SNHLY, FYNNEI. The CDR3 covers 13 residues. This receptor was taken from an adult with an advanced solid tumor such as melanoma, head and neck, liver or kidney cancer. The sequencing used CD4+ or CD8+ T cells sorted from blood, collected in a trial of the OX40 agonist ivuxolimab. The V and J genes are TRBV2 and TRBJ2-3, with D hard to call. CDR3 amino acids: CASMRWSTDTQYF. In DNA form, the CDR3 reads TGTGCCAGCATGAGGTGGTCCACAGATACGCAGTATTTT.